This TCR beta chain was retrieved from a study of cytomegalovirus exposure and HLA in healthy donors. Notes on the study in general: Follow-up analysis seemed to connect common viral pathogens with several of the most significant clusters identified. No immune exposure information besides CMV serostatus was available. Specificity of a few CMV-associated chains for CMV antigens was verified in vitro. The study carried out a later analysis of TCR beta sequences. It associated some 18,000 of them with specific HLA alleles at a false discovery rate of 0.05.

This clone is a singleton in its sample. Its antigen remains unidentified. The study ran its PCR with 60 Vbeta and 13 Jbeta primers. Clones were read by immunoSEQ multiplex PCR, and TCRdb kept only the in-frame ones, dropping some. The data contain approximately 160,000 clones, roughly two thirds of them singletons. The CDR3 is 14 residues long. V shed 8 bases and J shed 5 bases, with 18 bases lying between them. CDR1 and CDR2 (germline): SNHLY, FYNNEI. The sample taken for sequencing was PBMCs. This chain links TRBV2 with TRBJ1-1; tentative D call: TRBD1 (5 bases). The sequence was obtained from a woman aged 40 to 50 in good health and CMV-seropositive. CDR3 bases: TGTGCCAGCTGCGTCATGGGTGGGGGGACTGAAGCTTTCTTT. Protein product: CASCVMGGGTEAFF.